This record covers a single TCR beta chain. Described time point: baseline, week 1 (first vaccination visit). The treatment: pre-vaccination baseline after standard-of-care therapy. This specimen belongs to a study of a mutant IDH1 vaccine in newly diagnosed glioma. V was clipped by 8 bases and J by 3 bases, with 5 bases between them. The CDR3 is made up of 10 amino acids. From germline, CDR1 is MGHDK and CDR2 SYGVNS. Method: immunoSEQ multiplex PCR; TCRdb's copy keeps in-frame clones and lacks some. This table holds about 54,000 clones, roughly 80% found once. The V gene is TRBV25-1, the J gene TRBJ2-7, with unresolved D. The sample was PBMCs, taken from a glioma patient treated with radiotherapy, temozolomide or both. The clonotype was recovered from a man aged 18 to 30 with glioma. For the CDR3, the DNA is TGTGCCAGCGGTTACTACGAGCAGTACTTC. This codes for CASGYYEQYF.